The 7 T cell receptor beta chains given below trace back to one sample, sequenced in a study of blood T cell repertoires in COVID-19. Libraries were prepared by immunoSEQ multiplex PCR; TCRdb keeps only in-frame clonotypes and omits some of them. The repertoire holds about 200,000 clones, with 75% to 90% as singletons. Sequenced: peripheral blood. Receptor source: a man aged 35 to 55 with acute or convalescent COVID-19.

V is TRBV10-1 and J is TRBJ2-7; a weak D match, TRBD2 (6 bases). CDR1 WNHNN and CDR2 SYGVQD come from the germline V gene (reference sequence). The CDR3 is made up of 13 amino acids. The V gene lost 0 bases and the J gene lost 8 bases, with 11 bases spanning the gap. The CDR3 DNA sequence: TGCGCCAGCAGTGAGTCGGTGGAGGGGAAGCAGTACTTC. It encodes CASSESVEGKQYF.

This sequence joins TRBV4-1 and TRBJ1-6; 7 bases fit TRBD1. The CDR3 runs 14 residues. Per the germline V gene, CDR1 is MGHRA and CDR2 is YSYEKL. V was clipped by 4 bases and J by 10 bases; unmatched bases: 7. Written as DNA, the CDR3 is TGCGCCAGCAGCCTTACAGGGGTTGACTCACCCCTCCACTTT. As protein: CASSLTGVDSPLHF.

The gene calls are TRBV10-3 and TRBJ2-3; D is uncertain. CDR3 length: 14 residues. Trimming stripped 1 base from V and 6 bases from J, with 11 bases between. CDR1 and CDR2 (germline): ENHRY, SYGVKD. DNA of the CDR3: TGTGCCATCAGTGAGTTCACCGGTGAGGATACGCAGTATTTT. Translated: CAISEFTGEDTQYF.

The gene calls are TRBV7-2 and TRBJ1-1, with 8 nucleotides matching TRBD1. With V trimmed by 3 bases and J by 10 bases, 10 bases remained unmatched. Germline V gene sequence: CDR1 SGHTA, CDR2 FQGNSA. This CDR3 is built from 14 residues. DNA of the CDR3: TGTGCCAGCAGCTTTGACAGGAGGACAGGGCCAGCTTTCTTT. As protein: CASSFDRRTGPAFF.

This rearrangement joins TRBV5-1 to TRBJ1-1; 9 bases align to TRBD1. The length of the CDR3 is 16 residues. Trimming removed 5 bases from V and 8 bases from J; junction bases left unmatched: 16. CDR1 is SGHRS, CDR2 YFSETQ, per germline. CDR3 sequence (DNA): TGCGCCAGCAGAGAAATACCGGGACAGGGCCAAAAAGAAGCTTTCTTT. Amino acid sequence: CASREIPGQGQKEAFF.

V usage is TRBV27 and J usage is TRBJ2-7, with 8 bases fitting TRBD1. The V gene's germline CDR1 is MNHEY and CDR2 SMNVEV (reference sequence). J lost 4 bases, V lost 5 bases, and 1 base had no gene match. The CDR3 totals 12 residues. CDR3 protein: CASSRQGYEQYF. The CDR3 nucleotides are TGTGCCAGCAGTCGACAGGGGTACGAGCAGTACTTC.

The chain employs TRBV7-8 and TRBJ1-5; D is ambiguous. V shed 1 base and J shed 0 bases, with 10 bases lying between them. The CDR3 sequence is 16 residues long. Looked up from germline, CDR1 is SGHVS and CDR2 is FQNEAQ. The CDR3 spells CASSLGASYSNQPQHF. DNA for the CDR3: TGTGCCAGCAGCTTAGGGGCGTCCTATAGCAATCAGCCCCAGCATTTT.